This T cell receptor (beta chain) is from a study of graft-versus-host responses after intestinal transplantation. Sequencing used immunoSEQ multiplex PCR; TCRdb keeps in-frame clones, though not all of them. The repertoire holds approximately 100,000 clones, with 86% as singletons. CDR3 length: 16 residues. The J segment lost 0 bases and the V segment lost 8 bases, leaving 9 bases of the junction unmatched. CDR1 is MGHDK, CDR2 SYGVNS, per germline. The clonotype originates from a human patient who received an intestinal transplant, so some T cells may come from the graft donor. The sequencing here drew on PBMCs, taken 255 days after intestinal transplant. The J gene is TRBJ2-1, the V gene TRBV25-1; 8 bases agree with TRBD2. This chain's CDR3 is CASRGGSGGSYNEQFF. Written as DNA, the CDR3 is TGTGCCAGCCGCGGGGGCAGCGGGGGCTCCTACAATGAGCAGTTCTTC.